This T cell receptor beta chain was identified during a study of CD8+ T cells in alopecia areata. Study background: Twice daily, treated patients received 5 to 10 mg of oral tofacitinib. Tofacitinib treatment spanned 6 to 18 months, with 6 months off drug afterward. Study-level results: It was observed that many expanded lesional clones persisted in scalp and blood during tofacitinib.

CDR3 length: 15 amino acids. Trimming cost V 4 bases and J 5 bases; bases outside gene matches: 6. The germline CDR1 and CDR2 sequences are SGHRS and YFSETQ. Regarding treatment: oral pan-JAK inhibitor, 5-10 mg twice daily. Lesional scalp tissue (obtained by punch biopsy) and peripheral blood were collected from alopecia areata patients. RNA extraction was followed by reverse transcription into cDNA, which acted as the sequencing template. The method was immunoSEQ multiplex PCR; TCRdb's version includes in-frame clones alone and lacks a portion of them. The data show over 150,000 clones, around 56% seen once. Regarding this clone: Its antigen remains unidentified.

This chain connects TRBV5-1 to TRBJ2-3; 11 bases are a match to TRBD1. This material consisted of CD4+ T cells sorted from blood, taken at week 4, from a patient treated with tofacitinib. This receptor was identified in a human donor with alopecia areata. The CDR3 bases are TGCGCCAGCAGCGCAGGACAGGGGGCCGGAGATACGCAGTATTTT. Translated: CASSAGQGAGDTQYF.